A selection of T cell receptor beta chains follows, all from one sample in a study of blood T cells in healthy people across ages. TCRdb recomputed calls from the 5' RACE reads with MiXCR, one row per CDR3 protein. The data contain over 950,000 distinct CDR3 sequences, roughly two fifths of them singletons. Material for sequencing was blood. The receptors were gathered from a man in his late teens or twenties in good health. The CDR3 runs from the conserved cysteine through the conserved F or W. Fields, in order: clone size, J gene, D gene, V gene, CDR3 length, CDR3 protein, CDR3 DNA. A D gene is named only where the DNA matches it firmly. Expanded clones are given a class, and other clones once, few, many or no size at all.

abundance: -; j_gene: TRBJ2-7; d_gene: TRBD1; v_gene: TRBV4-3; len: 17; CDR3aa: CASSRDFAGQGRYEQYF; CDR3nt: TGCGCCAGCAGCCGAGATTTTGCGGGACAGGGCCGCTACGAGCAGTACTTC
abundance: -; j_gene: TRBJ2-1; d_gene: TRBD2; v_gene: TRBV4-3; len: 17; CDR3aa: CASSQDLSLAGVREQFF; CDR3nt: TGCGCCAGCAGCCAAGATTTGAGTCTAGCGGGGGTGCGTGAGCAGTTCTTC
abundance: few; j_gene: TRBJ1-1; d_gene: TRBD1; v_gene: TRBV27; len: 16; CDR3aa: CASSLRTGATYTEAFF; CDR3nt: TGTGCCAGCAGTTTACGGACAGGAGCTACCTACACTGAAGCTTTCTTT
abundance: -; j_gene: TRBJ2-4; d_gene: TRBD1; v_gene: TRBV4-3; len: 19; CDR3aa: CASSQDQGAWDGAKNIQYF; CDR3nt: TGCGCCAGCAGCCAAGATCAGGGGGCCTGGGATGGAGCCAAAAACATTCAGTACTTC
abundance: -; j_gene: TRBJ1-5; d_gene: -; v_gene: TRBV19; len: 17; CDR3aa: CASSRYPEGQLNQPQHF; CDR3nt: TGTGCCAGTAGTCGCTATCCCGAGGGGCAGCTGAATCAGCCCCAGCATTTT
abundance: -; j_gene: TRBJ1-4; d_gene: -; v_gene: TRBV6-1; len: 13; CDR3aa: CASIGQGNEKLFF; CDR3nt: TGTGCCAGCATAGGGCAGGGAAATGAAAAACTGTTTTTT
abundance: -; j_gene: TRBJ2-1; d_gene: TRBD2; v_gene: TRBV13; len: 16; CDR3aa: CASSSPSGGEIDEQFF; CDR3nt: TGTGCCAGCAGCTCCCCAAGCGGGGGAGAAATAGATGAGCAGTTCTTC
abundance: -; j_gene: TRBJ1-1; d_gene: TRBD1; v_gene: TRBV20-1; len: 14; CDR3aa: CSAPGTGGLGEAFF; CDR3nt: TGCAGTGCGCCCGGGACAGGGGGATTGGGTGAAGCTTTCTTT
abundance: -; j_gene: TRBJ2-1; d_gene: TRBD2; v_gene: TRBV11-2; len: 17; CDR3aa: CASSLDGGGLLQNEQFF; CDR3nt: TGTGCCAGCAGCTTAGATGGGGGGGGACTCTTACAAAATGAGCAGTTCTTC
abundance: few; j_gene: TRBJ2-3; d_gene: TRBD2; v_gene: TRBV10-3; len: 17; CDR3aa: CAISDRASGGAADTQYF; CDR3nt: TGTGCCATCAGTGATAGAGCTAGCGGGGGGGCAGCGGATACGCAGTATTTT
abundance: few; j_gene: TRBJ2-1; d_gene: TRBD2; v_gene: TRBV15; len: 18; CDR3aa: CATSRIGTSGAQMNEQFF; CDR3nt: TGTGCCACCAGCAGAATAGGGACTAGCGGGGCCCAAATGAATGAGCAGTTCTTC
abundance: few; j_gene: TRBJ2-3; d_gene: -; v_gene: TRBV29-1; len: 16; CDR3aa: CSVEEGGDSFTDTQYF; CDR3nt: TGCAGCGTTGAGGAGGGGGGGGACAGCTTCACAGATACGCAGTATTTT
abundance: -; j_gene: TRBJ2-5; d_gene: -; v_gene: TRBV11-2; len: 16; CDR3aa: CASSLGFRTDKETQYF; CDR3nt: TGTGCCAGCAGCTTAGGGTTCAGGACGGACAAAGAGACCCAGTACTTC
abundance: -; j_gene: TRBJ2-7; d_gene: -; v_gene: TRBV12-3/TRBV12-4; len: 12; CDR3aa: CASSFGPNEQYF; CDR3nt: TGTGCCAGCAGTTTTGGTCCCAATGAGCAGTACTTC
abundance: -; j_gene: TRBJ2-5; d_gene: TRBD2; v_gene: TRBV4-2; len: 16; CDR3aa: CASSQDSSGVLETQYF; CDR3nt: TGTGCCAGCAGCCAAGATTCTAGCGGGGTCCTAGAGACCCAGTACTTC
abundance: -; j_gene: TRBJ2-7; d_gene: -; v_gene: TRBV20-1; len: 14; CDR3aa: CSARPPTSGGEQYF; CDR3nt: TGCAGTGCTAGGCCGCCCACCTCTGGGGGTGAGCAGTACTTC
abundance: -; j_gene: TRBJ2-3; d_gene: -; v_gene: TRBV7-3; len: 12; CDR3aa: CAISLGGETQYF; CDR3nt: TGTGCCATCAGCTTAGGAGGGGAAACGCAGTATTTT
abundance: -; j_gene: TRBJ2-3; d_gene: -; v_gene: TRBV12-3/TRBV12-4; len: 15; CDR3aa: CASSFGGGLTDTQYF; CDR3nt: TGTGCCAGCAGTTTTGGGGGGGGGCTGACAGATACGCAGTATTTT
abundance: -; j_gene: TRBJ1-2; d_gene: TRBD1; v_gene: TRBV12-3/TRBV12-4; len: 17; CDR3aa: CASSPRPPGQGNYGYTF; CDR3nt: TGTGCCAGCAGTCCCAGACCCCCGGGACAGGGTAACTATGGCTACACCTTC
abundance: few; j_gene: TRBJ1-6; d_gene: -; v_gene: TRBV5-1; len: 15; CDR3aa: CASSLGQGKNSPLHF; CDR3nt: TGCGCCAGCAGCTTGGGGCAGGGGAAAAATTCACCCCTCCACTTT
abundance: -; j_gene: TRBJ2-4; d_gene: TRBD2; v_gene: TRBV20-1; len: 14; CDR3aa: CSAMAGVSKNIQYF; CDR3nt: TGCAGTGCTATGGCGGGGGTTTCCAAAAACATTCAGTACTTC
abundance: -; j_gene: TRBJ2-3; d_gene: -; v_gene: TRBV20-1; len: 10; CDR3aa: CSASTDMQYF; CDR3nt: TGCAGTGCAAGCACAGATATGCAGTATTTT
abundance: few; j_gene: TRBJ2-5; d_gene: -; v_gene: TRBV20-1; len: 15; CDR3aa: CSARDQRGIRETQYF; CDR3nt: TGCAGTGCTAGAGATCAAAGAGGGATAAGGGAGACCCAGTACTTC
abundance: -; j_gene: TRBJ2-5; d_gene: TRBD2; v_gene: TRBV20-1; len: 13; CDR3aa: CSATGLAQGTQYF; CDR3nt: TGCAGTGCTACCGGACTAGCGCAAGGGACCCAGTACTTC
abundance: -; j_gene: TRBJ1-2; d_gene: -; v_gene: TRBV16; len: 17; CDR3aa: CASSESAAGWLGYGYTF; CDR3nt: TGTGCCAGCAGCGAATCCGCGGCCGGGTGGCTAGGCTATGGCTACACCTTC
abundance: -; j_gene: TRBJ2-2; d_gene: -; v_gene: TRBV4-3; len: 15; CDR3aa: CASSRSFRVSGELFF; CDR3nt: TGCGCCAGCAGCCGCAGCTTCAGGGTATCCGGGGAGCTGTTTTTT
abundance: -; j_gene: TRBJ2-5; d_gene: TRBD1; v_gene: TRBV6-2/TRBV6-3; len: 16; CDR3aa: CASSYEDRGFYNEQYF; CDR3nt: TGTGCCAGCAGTTACGAGGACAGGGGGTTTTACAATGAGCAGTACTTC
abundance: few; j_gene: TRBJ2-2; d_gene: TRBD2; v_gene: TRBV14; len: 15; CDR3aa: CASSRFGTSRGELFF; CDR3nt: TGTGCCAGCAGCCGATTTGGGACTAGCAGGGGGGAGCTGTTTTTT
abundance: -; j_gene: TRBJ1-1; d_gene: TRBD1; v_gene: TRBV27; len: 13; CDR3aa: CASSATGTDEAFF; CDR3nt: TGTGCCAGCAGTGCCACCGGGACAGATGAAGCTTTCTTT
abundance: few; j_gene: TRBJ2-7; d_gene: -; v_gene: TRBV9; len: 14; CDR3aa: CASSPGDWVYEQYF; CDR3nt: TGTGCCAGCAGTCCCGGAGACTGGGTCTACGAGCAGTACTTC
abundance: once; j_gene: TRBJ2-3; d_gene: -; v_gene: TRBV5-1; len: 15; CDR3aa: CASSLWDKMTETQYF; CDR3nt: TGCGCCAGCAGCTTGTGGGACAAAATGACAGAGACGCAGTATTTT